The clone carrying this T cell receptor (beta chain) came up many times. Its antigen remains unknown. Germline V lookup: CDR1 SGHRS, CDR2 YFSETQ. Trimming removed 0 bases from V and 2 bases from J; junction bases left unmatched: 8. This CDR3 has 17 amino acids. Axillary draining lymph nodes of breast cancer patients supplied the node samples. TCRdb re-analysed the multiplex PCR reads in MiXCR, keeping a single row per CDR3 protein. Among some 100,000 distinct CDR3 sequences listed, around 21% were seen once. This sample was taken from a study of breast tumors, draining lymph nodes, adjacent tissues. Whole-study results and caveats: The lymph node origin of tumor T cells was framed as consistent with a hypothesis, not demonstrated.

The rearrangement joins TRBV5-1 to TRBJ2-1; 7 bases line up with TRBD2. This TCR was sampled from a female donor with breast cancer. Some clones in this sample may be carry-over from other donors' samples. Sequenced material: axillary lymph node tissue. The CDR3 DNA reads TGCGCCAGCAGCTTGGTGTTCAGCGGACTAGCCTACAATGAGCAGTTCTTC. This gives the protein CASSLVFSGLAYNEQFF.